Listed below are T cell receptor beta chains from one sample, sequenced in a study of brain T cells in children with intractable seizures. Only in-frame clones appear in the TCRdb table, and some are missing; sequencing was by immunoSEQ multiplex PCR. Here the sample spans about 110,000 clones, 94% being singletons. The material sequenced was peripheral blood, taken at surgery. These receptors were obtained from a boy under three years old with hemimegalencephaly and intractable seizures. The CDR3 runs from the conserved cysteine through the conserved F or W. The D gene is left open where the match is weak. A row's size may be missing; if present it is once, few, many or a size class.

j_call clone_size v_call d_call cdr3_aa cdr3_nt
TRBJ2-5 - TRBV28 - CASRPGFWGQETQYF TGTGCCAGCCGCCCGGGTTTTTGGGGCCAAGAGACCCAGTACTTC
TRBJ1-3 - TRBV4-1 TRBD1 CASSDRVGNTIYF TGCGCCAGCAGCGACAGGGTGGGAAACACCATATATTTT
TRBJ2-7 - TRBV5-4 TRBD2 CASSSTSGVPYEQYF TGTGCCAGCAGCTCGACTAGCGGGGTCCCCTACGAGCAGTACTTC
TRBJ2-5 - TRBV24-1 TRBD1 CATSDFATGGAFETQYF TGTGCCACCAGTGATTTTGCGACAGGGGGCGCGTTTGAGACCCAGTACTTC
TRBJ2-1 once TRBV7-9 TRBD2 CASSLSGTPYNEQFF TGTGCCAGCAGCTTAAGCGGGACGCCATACAATGAGCAGTTCTTC
TRBJ2-1 - TRBV6-5 - CASSYGNEQFF TGTGCCAGCAGTTATGGCAATGAGCAGTTCTTC
TRBJ2-7 - TRBV27 - CASSLMAASYEQYF TGTGCCAGCAGTTTAATGGCAGCCTCCTACGAGCAGTACTTC
TRBJ1-1 - TRBV10-1 - CASSEEGGVNTEAFF TGCGCCAGCAGTGAGGAGGGGGGCGTGAACACTGAAGCTTTCTTT
TRBJ2-1 - TRBV5-1 TRBD1 CASSDRTGWLNEQFF TGCGCCAGCAGCGACCGGACAGGGTGGTTGAATGAGCAGTTCTTC
TRBJ2-3 - TRBV3-1/TRBV3-2 TRBD1 CASSQGTGSSADTQYF TGTGCCAGCAGCCAGGGGACAGGGTCCTCCGCAGATACGCAGTATTTT
TRBJ1-2 - TRBV7-3 TRBD1 CASSPSPDRTYGYTF TGTGCCAGCAGCCCGTCACCGGACAGGACCTATGGCTACACCTTC
TRBJ2-1 once TRBV5-1 - CASSLKGNEQFF TGCGCCAGCAGCTTAAAGGGGAATGAGCAGTTCTTC
TRBJ2-3 - TRBV7-9 TRBD2 CASSLGLAGTDTQYF TGTGCCAGCAGCTTAGGGCTAGCGGGGACAGATACGCAGTATTTT
TRBJ1-1 - TRBV12-3/TRBV12-4 - CASSLGNTEAFF TGTGCCAGCAGTTTAGGTAACACTGAAGCTTTCTTT
TRBJ2-1 - TRBV11-3 TRBD2 CASSFIGLAGGPDNEQFF TGTGCCAGCAGCTTCATCGGACTAGCGGGAGGGCCGGACAATGAGCAGTTCTTC
TRBJ2-3 - TRBV30 - CAWSVRRADTQYF TGTGCCTGGAGTGTACGGAGGGCAGATACGCAGTATTTT
TRBJ1-5 - TRBV28 TRBD1 CASSSPTGLSQPQHF TGTGCCAGCAGTTCCCCGACAGGGCTGAGTCAGCCCCAGCATTTT
TRBJ2-1 - TRBV11-3 - CASSFASEQFF TGTGCCAGCAGCTTTGCGAGTGAGCAGTTCTTC
TRBJ2-5 few TRBV4-1 - CASSQGPGETQYF TGCGCCAGCAGCCAAGGTCCCGGGGAGACCCAGTACTTC
TRBJ2-1 - TRBV11-2 TRBD2 CASRAGVGYNEQFF TGTGCCAGCAGGGCGGGAGTAGGGTACAATGAGCAGTTCTTC
TRBJ1-2 - TRBV9 TRBD1 CASSFAGGGGYGYTF TGTGCCAGCAGCTTCGCAGGGGGCGGAGGGTATGGCTACACCTTC